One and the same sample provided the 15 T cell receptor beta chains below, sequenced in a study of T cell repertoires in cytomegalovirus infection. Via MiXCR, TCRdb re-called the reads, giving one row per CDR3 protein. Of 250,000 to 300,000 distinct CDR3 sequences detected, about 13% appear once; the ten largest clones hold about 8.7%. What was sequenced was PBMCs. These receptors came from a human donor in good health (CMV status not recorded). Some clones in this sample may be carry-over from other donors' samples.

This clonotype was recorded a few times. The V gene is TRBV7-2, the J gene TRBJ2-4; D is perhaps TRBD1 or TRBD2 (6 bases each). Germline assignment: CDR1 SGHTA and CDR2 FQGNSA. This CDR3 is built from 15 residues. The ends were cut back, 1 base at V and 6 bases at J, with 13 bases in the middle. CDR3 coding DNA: TGTGCCAGCAGCTTAGGTACGGGGGCCCTAAACATTCAGTACTTC. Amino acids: CASSLGTGALNIQYF.

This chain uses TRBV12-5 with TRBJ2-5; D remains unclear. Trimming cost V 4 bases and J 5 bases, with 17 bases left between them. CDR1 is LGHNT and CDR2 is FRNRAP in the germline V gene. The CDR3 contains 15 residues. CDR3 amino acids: CASGYVTAEMETQYF. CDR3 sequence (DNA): TGTGCTAGTGGTTATGTCACCGCCGAGATGGAGACCCAGTACTTC.

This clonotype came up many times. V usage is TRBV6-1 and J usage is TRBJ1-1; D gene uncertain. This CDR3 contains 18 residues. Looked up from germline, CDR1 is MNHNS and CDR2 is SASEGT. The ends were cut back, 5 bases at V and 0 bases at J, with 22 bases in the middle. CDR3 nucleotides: TGTGCCAGCAGTTATAACTGGGGATCGAATATCATGAACACTGAAGCTTTCTTT. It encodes CASSYNWGSNIMNTEAFF.

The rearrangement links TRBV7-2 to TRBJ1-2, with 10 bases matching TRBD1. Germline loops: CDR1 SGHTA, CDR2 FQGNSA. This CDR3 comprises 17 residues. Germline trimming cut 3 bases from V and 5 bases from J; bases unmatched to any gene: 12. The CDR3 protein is CASSFIGQGVFGYGYTF. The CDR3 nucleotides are TGTGCCAGCAGCTTCATTGGACAGGGGGTATTTGGGTATGGCTACACCTTC.

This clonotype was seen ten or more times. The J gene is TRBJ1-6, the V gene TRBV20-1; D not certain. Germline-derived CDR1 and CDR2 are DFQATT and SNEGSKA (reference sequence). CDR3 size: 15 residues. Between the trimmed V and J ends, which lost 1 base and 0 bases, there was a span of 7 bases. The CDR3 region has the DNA TGCAGTGCTAGAGTAGGGAGCTCCTATAATTCACCCCTCCACTTT. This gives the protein CSARVGSSYNSPLHF.

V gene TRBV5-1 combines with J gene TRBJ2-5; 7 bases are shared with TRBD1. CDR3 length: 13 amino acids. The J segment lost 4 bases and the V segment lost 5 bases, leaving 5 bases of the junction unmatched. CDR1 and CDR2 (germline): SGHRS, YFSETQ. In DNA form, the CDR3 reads TGCGCCAGCAGACAACAGGGGCCAGAGACCCAGTACTTC. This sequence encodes CASRQQGPETQYF.

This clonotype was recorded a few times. CDR3 region: CASRGTPPNYGYTF. The CDR3 DNA sequence: TGTGCCAGCAGGGGGACCCCTCCTAACTATGGCTACACCTTC. This chain links TRBV12-3 or TRBV12-4 with TRBJ1-2; a possible D gene is TRBD1 (5 bases). The CDR3 spans 14 residues. The V gene lost 6 bases and the J gene lost 0 bases, with 11 bases spanning the gap.

DNA for the CDR3: TGCAGCGTTCAGGACAGCCACTTAAACACCATATATTTT. It translates to CSVQDSHLNTIYF. The rearrangement links TRBV29-1 to TRBJ1-3; D possibly corresponds to TRBD1 (6 bases). The germline V gene has CDR1 SQVTM and CDR2 ANQGSEA. V was shortened by 5 bases and J by 6 bases, with 14 bases between the two germline ends. This CDR3 spans 13 amino acids. Variable domain in full (rest from reference TRBV29-1 and TRBJ1-3): SAVISQKPSRDICQRGTSLTIQCQVDSQVTMMFWYRQQPGQSLTLIATANQGSEATYESGFVIDKFPISRPNLTFSTLTVSNMSPEDSSIYLCSVQDSHLNTIYFGEGSWLTVV.

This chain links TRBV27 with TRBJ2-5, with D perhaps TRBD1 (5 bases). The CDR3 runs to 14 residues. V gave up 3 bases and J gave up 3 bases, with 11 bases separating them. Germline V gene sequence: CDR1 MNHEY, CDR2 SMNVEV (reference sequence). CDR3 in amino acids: CASSFWGVEETQYF. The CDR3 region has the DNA TGTGCCAGCAGTTTCTGGGGCGTGGAAGAGACCCAGTACTTC.

In DNA, the CDR3 is TGTGCCAGCAGCCTAGGGACAGGGCTAGTCGAGCAGTACTTC. Translated, it gives CASSLGTGLVEQYF. The V gene is TRBV5-6, the J gene TRBJ2-7, with TRBD1 identical over 9 bases. The V segment lost 4 bases and the J segment 6 bases; nucleotides outside the gene matches: 8. The CDR3 has 14 residues. The germline CDR1 and CDR2 sequences are SGHDT and YYEEEE.

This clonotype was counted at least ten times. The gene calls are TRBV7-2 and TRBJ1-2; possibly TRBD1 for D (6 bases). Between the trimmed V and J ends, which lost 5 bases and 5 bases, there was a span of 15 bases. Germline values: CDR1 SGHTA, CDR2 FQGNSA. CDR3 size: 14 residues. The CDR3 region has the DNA TGTGCCAGCAGCCCCAGCGGGGGCGGTTATGGCTACACCTTC. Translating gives CASSPSGGGYGYTF.

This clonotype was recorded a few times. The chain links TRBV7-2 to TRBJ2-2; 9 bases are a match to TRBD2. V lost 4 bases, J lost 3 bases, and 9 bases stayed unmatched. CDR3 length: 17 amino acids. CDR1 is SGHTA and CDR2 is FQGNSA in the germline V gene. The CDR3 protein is CASSSKAWTSDTGELFF. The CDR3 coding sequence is TGTGCCAGCAGCTCGAAGGCCTGGACTAGCGACACCGGGGAGCTGTTTTTT.

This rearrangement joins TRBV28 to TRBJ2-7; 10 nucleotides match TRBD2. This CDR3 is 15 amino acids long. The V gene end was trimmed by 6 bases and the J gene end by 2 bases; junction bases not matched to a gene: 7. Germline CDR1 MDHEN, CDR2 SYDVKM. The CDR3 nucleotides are TGTGCCAGCAGCCAAATAGCGGGAGGTACCTACGAGCAGTACTTC. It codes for CASSQIAGGTYEQYF.

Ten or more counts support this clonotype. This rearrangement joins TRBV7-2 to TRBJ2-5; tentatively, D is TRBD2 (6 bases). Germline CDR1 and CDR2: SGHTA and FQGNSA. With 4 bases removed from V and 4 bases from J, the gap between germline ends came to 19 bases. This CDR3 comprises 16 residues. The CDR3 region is CASSSRSGPRGETQYF. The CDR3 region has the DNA TGTGCCAGCAGCTCCCGTAGCGGCCCAAGAGGAGAGACCCAGTACTTC.

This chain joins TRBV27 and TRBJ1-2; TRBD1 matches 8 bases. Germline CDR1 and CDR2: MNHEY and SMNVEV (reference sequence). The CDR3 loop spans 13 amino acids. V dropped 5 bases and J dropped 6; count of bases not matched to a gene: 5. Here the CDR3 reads CASSRTGIDGYTF. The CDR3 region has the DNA TGTGCCAGCAGTAGGACAGGGATTGATGGCTACACCTTC.